Below, 15 T cell receptor beta chains from the same sample are listed, as sequenced in a study of CD8 T cells in ankylosing spondylitis. General study points: A motif of 7 to 9 highly homologous TCR beta variants was seen as apparently characteristic of ankylosing spondylitis blood.

Their cognate antigens are unknown. TCRdb itself ran the 5' RACE reads through MiXCR, one entry per CDR3 protein. The table has about 220,000 distinct CDR3 sequences, just under 7.5% seen once. The sample taken for sequencing was blood, either unsorted or a sorted T cell fraction (not recorded which). The receptors stem from a male donor with ankylosing spondylitis.

This clonotype was observed many times. The J gene is TRBJ2-1, the V gene TRBV5-1; D ambiguous. This CDR3 comprises 12 residues. Germline V gives CDR1 SGHRS, CDR2 YFSETQ. The ends were cut back, 1 base at V and 9 bases at J, with 8 bases in the middle. CDR3 sequence reads: CASSLPPREQFF. DNA of the CDR3: TGCGCCAGCAGCTTGCCCCCACGTGAGCAGTTCTTC.

This clonotype has just a few counts. The gene calls are TRBV7-9 and TRBJ1-2; no reliable D call. The CDR3 is 14 residues long. Trimming removed 5 bases from V and 6 bases from J, with 16 bases in between. Germline V gene sequence: CDR1 SEHNR, CDR2 FQNEAQ (reference sequence). CDR3 in amino acids: CASSPTGSINGYTF. The CDR3 bases are TGTGCCAGCAGCCCCACTGGGTCTATTAATGGCTACACCTTC.

This clonotype was recorded at least ten times. The V and J genes are TRBV28 and TRBJ2-2; 7 bases align to TRBD1. Unmatched junction bases numbered 8, after V lost 8 bases and J lost 2 bases. The V gene's germline CDR1 is MDHEN and CDR2 SYDVKM. The CDR3 runs 15 residues. The CDR3 sequence is CASEPGTANTGELFF. The CDR3 DNA sequence: TGTGCCAGCGAGCCCGGGACAGCTAACACCGGGGAGCTGTTTTTT.

This clonotype was seen at least ten times. V and J are TRBV29-1 and TRBJ2-7; D tentatively reads TRBD1 or TRBD2 (5 bases each). Per germline, CDR1 SQVTM and CDR2 ANQGSEA. Trimming took off 4 bases at V and 5 bases at J, with 6 bases between the two ends. This CDR3 is 10 amino acids long. The chain's CDR3 is CSVVGDEQYF. The CDR3 bases are TGCAGCGTTGTGGGGGACGAGCAGTACTTC.

This clonotype showed up many times. CDR3 sequence reads: CASSLGDPTYNEQFF. The CDR3 bases are TGTGCCAGCAGCCTAGGAGATCCCACCTACAATGAGCAGTTCTTC. V gene TRBV12-3 or TRBV12-4 combines with J gene TRBJ2-1; D gene unclear. V was shortened by 6 bases and J by 2 bases, with 14 bases between the two germline ends. This CDR3 is built from 15 residues.

Many counts were recorded for this clonotype. The genes are TRBV7-9 and TRBJ2-2, with TRBD1 as a possible D gene (7 bases). The CDR3 runs to 16 residues. Deletions cut 5 bases from V and 5 bases from J, with 18 bases between. The germline gives CDR1 SEHNR, CDR2 FQNEAQ (reference sequence). This CDR3 reads CASSPPGQGGTGELFF. The CDR3 DNA reads TGTGCCAGCAGCCCTCCTGGGCAGGGGGGAACCGGGGAGCTGTTTTTT. The entire variable domain, with the rest obtained from reference TRBV7-9 and TRBJ2-2, is as follows: DTGVSQNPRHKITKRGQNVTFRCDPISEHNRLYWYRQTLGQGPEFLTYFQNEAQLEKSRLLSDRFSAERPKGSFSTLEIQRTEQGDSAMYLCASSPPGQGGTGELFFGEGSRLTVL.

This clonotype has more than one count but fewer than ten. The chain recombines TRBV30 with TRBJ1-1, with D hard to call. V was pared by 5 bases and J by 4 bases, with 20 bases between. Germline loops: CDR1 GTSNPN, CDR2 SVGIG (reference sequence). The CDR3 is made up of 15 amino acids. DNA for the CDR3: TGTGCCTGGCGGGTGCTCCCATTTGGCGGCACTGAAGCTTTCTTT. Its protein product is CAWRVLPFGGTEAFF.

The V and J genes are TRBV12-5 and TRBJ1-2; the D gene is possibly TRBD1 (6 bases). The CDR3 loop spans 14 amino acids. Looked up from germline, CDR1 is LGHNT and CDR2 is FRNRAP. V was trimmed by 4 bases and J by 4 bases, leaving 13 bases between them. CDR3 coding DNA: TGTGCTAGTGGTTCCCAGGGGAGGGGCTATGGCTACACCTTC. The encoded protein is CASGSQGRGYGYTF.

The table lists this clonotype with many counts. The rearrangement uses TRBV7-9 and TRBJ2-2; D not certain. The V gene lost 2 bases and the J gene lost 3 bases, with 13 bases spanning the gap. The germline V gene encodes CDR1 SEHNR and CDR2 FQNEAQ (reference sequence). There are 16 residues in the CDR3. The DNA of the CDR3 is TGTGCCAGCAGCTTACGTATTGGGTCCGACACCGGGGAGCTGTTTTTT. Protein: CASSLRIGSDTGELFF.

This chain connects TRBV2 to TRBJ2-7; tentatively, D is TRBD2 (5 bases). The CDR3 length is 14 residues. The V end lost 4 bases, the J end lost 2 bases, and 12 bases lay between the germline ends. Germline assignment: CDR1 SNHLY and CDR2 FYNNEI. The DNA of the CDR3 is TGTGCCAGCAGTGTTTACGGGGAAACCTACGAGCAGTACTTC. This codes for CASSVYGETYEQYF.

The sample holds many counts of this clonotype. The chain joins TRBV5-1 to TRBJ2-1, with D hard to call. Germline V CDR1 and CDR2: SGHRS, YFSETQ. Trimming removed 5 bases from V and 0 bases from J, with 9 bases in between. This CDR3 is built from 14 residues. Written as DNA, the CDR3 is TGCGCCAGCAGTTTCTCGGGCTCCTACAATGAGCAGTTCTTC. Its translation is CASSFSGSYNEQFF.

This clonotype was seen repeatedly, ten times or more. The rearrangement joins TRBV14 to TRBJ2-7; the D gene is possibly TRBD1 (5 bases). The CDR3 covers 15 residues. V lost 0 bases and J 0 bases, leaving 9 bases between the germline ends. From germline, CDR1 is SGHDN and CDR2 FVKESK. The CDR3 sequence is CASSQEDISSYEQYF. In DNA, the CDR3 is TGTGCCAGCAGCCAAGAGGACATTAGCTCCTACGAGCAGTACTTC.

The chain recombines TRBV20-1 with TRBJ2-1; 10 bases map to TRBD2. CDR1 and CDR2 (germline): DFQATT, SNEGSKA (reference sequence). The ends lost 1 base at V and 0 bases at J; junction bases unmatched: 9. The CDR3 length is 18 residues. The CDR3 reads CSARGLAGVRYSYNEQFF. CDR3 DNA: TGCAGTGCTAGAGGGCTAGCGGGAGTGAGGTACTCCTACAATGAGCAGTTCTTC.

This clonotype was recorded at least ten times. The rearrangement uses TRBV6-2 or TRBV6-3 and TRBJ2-7; the D gene is possibly TRBD2 (5 bases). V gave up 0 bases and J gave up 3 bases, with 12 bases separating them. Germline values: CDR1 MNHEY, CDR2 SVGEGT. CDR3 size: 15 residues. The CDR3 region has the DNA TGTGCCAGCAGTTACTCGAGGGTCACGGGCTACGAGCAGTACTTC. The encoded protein is CASSYSRVTGYEQYF.

In its sample, this clonotype was seen many times. This chain links TRBV9 with TRBJ2-1, with 7 bases that match TRBD2. The ends lost 10 bases at V and 8 bases at J; junction bases unmatched: 9. Germline CDR1 and CDR2: SGDLS and YYNGEE. The CDR3 contains 12 residues. In nucleotides, the CDR3 is TGTGCCTGCCAGAGGGGAGGGGATGAGCAGTTCTTC. This translates into CACQRGGDEQFF.